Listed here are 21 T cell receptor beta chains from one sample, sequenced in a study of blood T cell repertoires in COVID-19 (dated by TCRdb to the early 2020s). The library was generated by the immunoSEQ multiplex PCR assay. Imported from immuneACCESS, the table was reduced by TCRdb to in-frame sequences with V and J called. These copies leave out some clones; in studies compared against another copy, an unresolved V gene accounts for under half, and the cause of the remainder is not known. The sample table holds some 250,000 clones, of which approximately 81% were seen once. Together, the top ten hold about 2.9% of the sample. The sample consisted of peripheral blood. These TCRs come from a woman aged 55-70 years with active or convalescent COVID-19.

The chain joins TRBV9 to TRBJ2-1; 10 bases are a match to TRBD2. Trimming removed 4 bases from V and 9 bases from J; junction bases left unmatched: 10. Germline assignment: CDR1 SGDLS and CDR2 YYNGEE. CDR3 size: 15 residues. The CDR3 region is CASSSPSGGNGEQFF. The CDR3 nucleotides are TGTGCCAGCAGCTCACCTAGCGGGGGTAACGGTGAGCAGTTCTTC.

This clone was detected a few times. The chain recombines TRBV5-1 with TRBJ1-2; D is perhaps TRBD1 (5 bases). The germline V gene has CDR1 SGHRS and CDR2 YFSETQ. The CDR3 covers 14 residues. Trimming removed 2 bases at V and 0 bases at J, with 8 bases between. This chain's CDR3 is CASSLGVANYGYTF. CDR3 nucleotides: TGCGCCAGCAGCTTAGGGGTGGCTAACTATGGCTACACCTTC.

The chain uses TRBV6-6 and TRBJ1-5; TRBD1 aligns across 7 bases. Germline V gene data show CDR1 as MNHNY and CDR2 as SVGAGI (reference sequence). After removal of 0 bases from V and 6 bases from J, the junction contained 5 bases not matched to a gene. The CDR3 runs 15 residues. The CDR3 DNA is TGTGCCAGCAGTTACTCCCCGACAGGGTTTCAGCCCCAGCATTTT. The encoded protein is CASSYSPTGFQPQHF.

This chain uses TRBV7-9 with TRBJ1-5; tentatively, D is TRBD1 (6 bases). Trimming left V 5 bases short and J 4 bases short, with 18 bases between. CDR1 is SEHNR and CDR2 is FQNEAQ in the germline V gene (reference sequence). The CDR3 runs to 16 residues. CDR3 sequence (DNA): TGTGCCAGCAGCCCTAGGGGGTACGGGGGGAATCAGCCCCAGCATTTT. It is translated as CASSPRGYGGNQPQHF. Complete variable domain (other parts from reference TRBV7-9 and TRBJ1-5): DTGVSQNPRHKITKRGQNVTFRCDPISEHNRLYWYRQTLGQGPEFLTYFQNEAQLEKSRLLSDRFSAERPKGSFSTLEIQRTEQGDSAMYLCASSPRGYGGNQPQHFGDGTRLSIL.

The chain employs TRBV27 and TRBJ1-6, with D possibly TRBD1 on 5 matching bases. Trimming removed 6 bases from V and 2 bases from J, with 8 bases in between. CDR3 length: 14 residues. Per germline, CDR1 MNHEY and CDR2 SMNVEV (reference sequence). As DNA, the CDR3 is TGTGCCAGCAGGACAGAGACCTATAATTCACCCCTCCACTTT. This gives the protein CASRTETYNSPLHF.

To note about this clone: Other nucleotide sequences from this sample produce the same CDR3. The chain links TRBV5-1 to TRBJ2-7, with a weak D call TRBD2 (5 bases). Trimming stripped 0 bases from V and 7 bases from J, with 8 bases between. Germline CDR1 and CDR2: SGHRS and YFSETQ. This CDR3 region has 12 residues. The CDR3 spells CASSLAGKEQYF. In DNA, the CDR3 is TGCGCCAGCAGCTTGGCCGGGAAAGAGCAGTACTTC.

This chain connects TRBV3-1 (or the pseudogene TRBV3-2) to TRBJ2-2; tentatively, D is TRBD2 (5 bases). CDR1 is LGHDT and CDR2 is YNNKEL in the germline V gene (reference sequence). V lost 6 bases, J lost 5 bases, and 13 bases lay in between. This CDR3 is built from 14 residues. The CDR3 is CASSLKGGTGELFF. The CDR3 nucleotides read TGTGCCAGCAGTCTTAAAGGCGGGACCGGGGAGCTGTTTTTT.

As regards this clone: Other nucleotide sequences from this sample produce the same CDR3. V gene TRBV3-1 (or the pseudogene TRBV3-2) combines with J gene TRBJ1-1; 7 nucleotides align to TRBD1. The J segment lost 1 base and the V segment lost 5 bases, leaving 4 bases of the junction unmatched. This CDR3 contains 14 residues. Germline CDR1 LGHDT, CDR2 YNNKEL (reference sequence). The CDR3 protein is CASSRRDRNTEAFF. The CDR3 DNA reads TGTGCCAGCAGCAGGAGGGACAGGAACACTGAAGCTTTCTTT.

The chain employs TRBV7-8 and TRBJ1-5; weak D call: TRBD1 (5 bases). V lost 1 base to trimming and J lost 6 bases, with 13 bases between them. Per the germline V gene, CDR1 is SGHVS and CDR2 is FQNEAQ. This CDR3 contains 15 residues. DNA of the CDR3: TGTGCCAGCAGCTTAGGACAGCCCCAAGGTCAGCCCCAGCATTTT. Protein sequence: CASSLGQPQGQPQHF.

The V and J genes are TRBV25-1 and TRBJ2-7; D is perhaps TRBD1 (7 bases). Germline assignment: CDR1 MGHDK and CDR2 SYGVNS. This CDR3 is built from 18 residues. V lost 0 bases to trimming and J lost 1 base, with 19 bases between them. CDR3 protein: CASSEYPPRQGGSYEQYF. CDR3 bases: TGTGCCAGCAGTGAATATCCCCCGAGACAGGGAGGATCCTACGAGCAGTACTTC.

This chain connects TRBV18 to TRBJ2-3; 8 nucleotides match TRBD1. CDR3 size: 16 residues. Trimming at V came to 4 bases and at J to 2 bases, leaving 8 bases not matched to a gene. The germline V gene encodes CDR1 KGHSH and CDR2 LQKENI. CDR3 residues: CASSRTGTGLTDTQYF. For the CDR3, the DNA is TGTGCCAGCTCACGGACCGGGACAGGCCTCACAGATACGCAGTATTTT. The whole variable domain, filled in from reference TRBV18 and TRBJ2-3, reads NAGVMQNPRHLVRRRGQEARLRCSPMKGHSHVYWYRQLPEEGLKFMVYLQKENIIDESGMPKERFSAEFPKEGPSILRIQQVVRGDSAAYFCASSRTGTGLTDTQYFGPGTRLTVL.

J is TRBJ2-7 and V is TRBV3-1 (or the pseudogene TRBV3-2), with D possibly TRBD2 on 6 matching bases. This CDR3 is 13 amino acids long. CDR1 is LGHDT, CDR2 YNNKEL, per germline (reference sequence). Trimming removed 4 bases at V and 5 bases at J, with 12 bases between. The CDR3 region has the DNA TGTGCCAGCAGCCGGACCCTAGCGAACGAGCAGTACTTC. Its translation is CASSRTLANEQYF.

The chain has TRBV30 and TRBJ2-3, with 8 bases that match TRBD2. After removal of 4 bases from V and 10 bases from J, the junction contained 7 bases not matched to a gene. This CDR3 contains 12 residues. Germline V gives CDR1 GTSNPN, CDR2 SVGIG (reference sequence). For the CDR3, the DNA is TGTGCCTGGACCGGGGGAGCGGGGGCGCAGTATTTT. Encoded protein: CAWTGGAGAQYF. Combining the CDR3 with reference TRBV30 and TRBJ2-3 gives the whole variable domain SQTIHQWPATLVQPVGSPLSLECTVEGTSNPNLYWYRQAAGRGLQLLFYSVGIGQISSEVPQNLSASRPQDRQFILSSKKLLLSDSGFYLCAWTGGAGAQYFGPGTRLTVL.

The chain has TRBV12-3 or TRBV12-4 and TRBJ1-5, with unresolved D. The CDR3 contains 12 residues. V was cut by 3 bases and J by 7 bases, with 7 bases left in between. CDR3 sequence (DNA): TGTGCCAGCAGTTTCGGGGTCCAGCCCCAGCATTTT. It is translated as CASSFGVQPQHF.

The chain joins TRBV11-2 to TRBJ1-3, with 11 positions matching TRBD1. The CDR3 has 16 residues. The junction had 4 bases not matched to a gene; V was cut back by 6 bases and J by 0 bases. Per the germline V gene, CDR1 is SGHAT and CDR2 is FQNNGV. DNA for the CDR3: TGTGCCAGCAGGCGGACAGGGGGCTTCTCTGGAAACACCATATATTTT. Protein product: CASRRTGGFSGNTIYF.

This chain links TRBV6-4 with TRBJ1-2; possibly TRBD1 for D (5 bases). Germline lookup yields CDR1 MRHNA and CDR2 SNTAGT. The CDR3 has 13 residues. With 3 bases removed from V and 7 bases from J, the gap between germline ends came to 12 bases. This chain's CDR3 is CASSEAGSGGYTF. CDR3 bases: TGTGCCAGCAGTGAAGCAGGGTCTGGTGGCTACACCTTC.

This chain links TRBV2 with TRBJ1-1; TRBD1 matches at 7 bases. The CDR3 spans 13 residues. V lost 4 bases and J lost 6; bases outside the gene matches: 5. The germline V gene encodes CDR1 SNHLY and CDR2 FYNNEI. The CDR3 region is CASSGQGLSEAFF. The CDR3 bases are TGTGCCAGCAGTGGACAGGGCCTTTCTGAAGCTTTCTTT.

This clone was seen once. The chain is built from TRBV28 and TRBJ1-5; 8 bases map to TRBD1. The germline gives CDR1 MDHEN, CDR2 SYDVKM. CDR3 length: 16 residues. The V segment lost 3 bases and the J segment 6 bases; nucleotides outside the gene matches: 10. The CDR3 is CASSFPQGAPVQPQHF. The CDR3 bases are TGTGCCAGCAGTTTTCCTCAGGGGGCGCCGGTTCAGCCCCAGCATTTT.

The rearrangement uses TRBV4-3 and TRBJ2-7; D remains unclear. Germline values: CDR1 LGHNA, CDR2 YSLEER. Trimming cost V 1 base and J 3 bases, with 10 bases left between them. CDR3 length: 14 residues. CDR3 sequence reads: CASSQGRWSYEQYF. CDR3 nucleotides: TGCGCCAGCAGCCAAGGCCGATGGAGCTACGAGCAGTACTTC.

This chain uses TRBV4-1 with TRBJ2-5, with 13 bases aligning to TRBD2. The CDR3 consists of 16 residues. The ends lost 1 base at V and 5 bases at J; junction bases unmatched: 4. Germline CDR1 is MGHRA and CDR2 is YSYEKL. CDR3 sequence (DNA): TGCGCCAGCAGCCAAGTAGGACTAGCGGGGGTGGAGACCCAGTACTTC. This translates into CASSQVGLAGVETQYF.

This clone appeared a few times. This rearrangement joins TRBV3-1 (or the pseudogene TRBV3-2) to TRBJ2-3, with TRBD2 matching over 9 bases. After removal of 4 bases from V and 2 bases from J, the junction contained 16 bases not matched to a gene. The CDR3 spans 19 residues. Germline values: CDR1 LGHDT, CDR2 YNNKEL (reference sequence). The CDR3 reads CASSPGTDHSGGNTDTQYF. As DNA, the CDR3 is TGTGCCAGCAGCCCCGGGACAGATCATAGCGGGGGAAACACAGATACGCAGTATTTT.